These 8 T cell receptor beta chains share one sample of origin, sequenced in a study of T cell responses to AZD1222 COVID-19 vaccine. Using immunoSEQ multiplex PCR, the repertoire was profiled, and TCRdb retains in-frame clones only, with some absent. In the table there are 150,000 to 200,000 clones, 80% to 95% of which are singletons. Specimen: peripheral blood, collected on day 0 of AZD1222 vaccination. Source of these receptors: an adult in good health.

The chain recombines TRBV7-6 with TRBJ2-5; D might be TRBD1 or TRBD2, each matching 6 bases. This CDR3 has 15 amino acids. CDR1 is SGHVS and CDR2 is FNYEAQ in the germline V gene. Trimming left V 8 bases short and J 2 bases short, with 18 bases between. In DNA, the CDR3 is TGTGCCAGCTCGAGGGGGGCAGGGGAGCAAGAGACCCAGTACTTC. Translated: CASSRGAGEQETQYF.

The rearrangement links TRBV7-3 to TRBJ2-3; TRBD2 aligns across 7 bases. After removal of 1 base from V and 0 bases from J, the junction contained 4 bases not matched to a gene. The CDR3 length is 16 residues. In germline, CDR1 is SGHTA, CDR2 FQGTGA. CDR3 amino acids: CASSLIGGGSTDTQYF. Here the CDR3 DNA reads TGTGCCAGCAGCTTAATTGGCGGGGGTAGCACAGATACGCAGTATTTT.

The chain's CDR3 is CASSLKETQYF. The CDR3 DNA is TGTGCCAGCAGCTTAAAAGAGACCCAGTACTTC. The chain joins TRBV13 to TRBJ2-5; D unresolved. Between the trimmed V and J ends, which lost 2 bases and 3 bases, there was a span of 1 base. Germline CDR1 is PRHDT and CDR2 is FYEKMQ (reference sequence). The CDR3 length is 11 residues.

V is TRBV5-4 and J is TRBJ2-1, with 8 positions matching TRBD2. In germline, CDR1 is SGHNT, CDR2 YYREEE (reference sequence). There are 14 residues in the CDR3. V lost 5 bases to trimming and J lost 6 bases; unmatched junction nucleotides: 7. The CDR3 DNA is TGTGCCAGCAGTTTAGCGGGACCCCCCAATGAGCAGTTCTTC. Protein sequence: CASSLAGPPNEQFF.

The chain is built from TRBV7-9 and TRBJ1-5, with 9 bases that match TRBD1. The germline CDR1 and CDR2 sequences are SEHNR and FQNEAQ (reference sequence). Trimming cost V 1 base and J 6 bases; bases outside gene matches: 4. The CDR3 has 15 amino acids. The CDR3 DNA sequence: TGTGCCAGCAGCTTAGGGACAGGGGTTTTTCAGCCCCAGCATTTT. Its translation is CASSLGTGVFQPQHF.

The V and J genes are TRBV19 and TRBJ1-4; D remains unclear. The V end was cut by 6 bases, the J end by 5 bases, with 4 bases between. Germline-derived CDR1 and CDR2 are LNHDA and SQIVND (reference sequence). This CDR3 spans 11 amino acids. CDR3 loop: CASSLNEKLFF. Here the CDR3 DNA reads TGTGCCAGTAGCCTAAATGAAAAACTGTTTTTT. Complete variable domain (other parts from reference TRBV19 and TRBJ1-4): DGGITQSPKYLFRKEGQNVTLSCEQNLNHDAMYWYRQDPGQGLRLIYYSQIVNDFQKGDIAEGYSVSREKKESFPLTVTSAQKNPTAFYLCASSLNEKLFFGSGTQLSVL.

CDR3 sequence (DNA): TGTGCCAGCAGTTACTCCAGGAGGACTGAAGCTTTCTTT. This sequence encodes CASSYSRRTEAFF. The genes are TRBV6-5 and TRBJ1-1; D gene uncertain. Trimming removed 0 bases from V and 5 bases from J, with 7 bases in between. The germline V gene has CDR1 MNHEY and CDR2 SVGAGI. The CDR3 length is 13 residues.

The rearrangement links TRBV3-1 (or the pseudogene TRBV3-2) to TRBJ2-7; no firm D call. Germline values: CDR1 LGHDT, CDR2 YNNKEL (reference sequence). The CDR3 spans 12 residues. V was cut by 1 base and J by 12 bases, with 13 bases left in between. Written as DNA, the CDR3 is TGTGCCAGCAGCCAAGGTGTATTCGCTCCGTACTTC. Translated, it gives CASSQGVFAPYF.